Listed below are T cell receptor beta chains from one sample, sequenced in a study of shared clonotypes between healthy human individuals. This table comes from immunoSEQ multiplex PCR, and its TCRdb copy is limited to in-frame clones, with some not included. The sample yields about 2 million clones, 85% to 95% seen once. Sequences were obtained from naive CD8+ T cells sorted from blood. These receptors all stem from a man aged 18 to 30 in good health. The CDR3 runs from the conserved cysteine through the conserved F or W. A D gene is named only where the DNA matches it firmly. Clone size is shown for a subset of rows, as once, few, many or a class of expanded clone.

abundance	j_gene	v_gene	d_gene	CDR3aa	CDR3nt
.	TRBJ2-5	TRBV2	TRBD2	CASSELAGGETQYF	TGTGCCAGCAGCGAGCTAGCGGGAGGTGAGACCCAGTACTTC
.	TRBJ2-7	TRBV27	TRBD1	CASSSGTGGYEQYF	TGTGCCAGCAGTTCCGGGACAGGGGGATACGAGCAGTACTTC
.	TRBJ1-1	TRBV28	TRBD1	CASSFLEGAWTEAFF	TGTGCCAGCAGTTTTCTGGAGGGGGCGTGGACTGAAGCTTTCTTT
.	TRBJ1-3	TRBV6-1	.	CASIDRSSGNTIYF	TGTGCCAGCATTGACCGTTCCTCTGGAAACACCATATATTTT
.	TRBJ2-3	TRBV4-1	TRBD1	CASSLPGTGGWPDTQYF	TGCGCCAGCAGCCTTCCTGGAACAGGGGGCTGGCCAGATACGCAGTATTTT
.	TRBJ1-2	TRBV6-6	.	CASSSTWRDYGYTF	TGTGCCAGCAGTTCGACGTGGCGGGACTATGGCTACACCTTC
.	TRBJ2-7	TRBV6-5	.	CASSYIPGPTYEQYF	TGTGCCAGCAGTTACATTCCGGGCCCCACCTACGAGCAGTACTTC
.	TRBJ2-1	TRBV15	.	CATSPGQGRSNEQFF	TGTGCCACCAGCCCCGGCCAGGGACGAAGCAATGAGCAGTTCTTC
.	TRBJ1-5	TRBV6-6	.	CASSWAKGDQPQHF	TGTGCCAGCAGCTGGGCAAAAGGCGATCAGCCCCAGCATTTT
.	TRBJ1-1	TRBV6-5	.	CASSYGEGTNTEAFF	TGTGCCAGCAGTTACGGTGAGGGGACGAACACTGAAGCTTTCTTT
.	TRBJ1-5	TRBV19	.	CASSRTPSNQPQHF	TGTGCCAGTAGTAGGACACCTAGCAATCAGCCCCAGCATTTT
.	TRBJ1-1	TRBV28	.	CASSLRGGGMNTEAFF	TGTGCCAGCAGTCTCAGGGGCGGGGGAATGAACACTGAAGCTTTCTTT
.	TRBJ2-1	TRBV9	.	CASSVAEWITSYNEQFF	TGTGCCAGCAGCGTAGCCGAATGGATCACCTCTTACAATGAGCAGTTCTTC
once	TRBJ1-1	TRBV5-1	.	CASSPEMGAGGAFF	TGCGCCAGCAGCCCCGAGATGGGGGCAGGCGGAGCTTTCTTT
.	TRBJ2-1	TRBV5-1	TRBD2	CASSILIAGGHNEQFF	TGCGCCAGCAGCATACTGATTGCGGGAGGTCACAATGAGCAGTTCTTC
.	TRBJ1-1	TRBV5-6	TRBD1	CASSSEGTGGLGTEAFF	TGTGCCAGCAGTTCCGAGGGGACAGGGGGATTGGGCACTGAAGCTTTCTTT
.	TRBJ2-1	TRBV9	.	CASSLTNNEQFF	TGTGCCAGCAGCCTCACTAACAATGAGCAGTTCTTC
.	TRBJ2-4	TRBV2	TRBD2	CASSEEWGGSDPQTEKYF	TGTGCCAGCAGTGAAGAGTGGGGCGGGAGTGATCCCCAGACGGAGAAATACTTC
.	TRBJ1-2	TRBV10-3	.	CAINTDYGYTF	TGTGCCATCAACACAGACTATGGCTACACCTTC
.	TRBJ1-1	TRBV11-2	.	CASSLGTEAFF	TGTGCCAGCAGCTTAGGAACTGAAGCTTTCTTT
.	TRBJ2-5	TRBV6-5	.	CASSYLPVRETQYF	TGTGCCAGCAGTTACTTGCCAGTCCGAGAGACCCAGTACTTC
.	TRBJ2-1	TRBV2	.	CASSSRDGKQFF	TGTGCCAGCAGTAGCCGGGACGGTAAGCAGTTCTTC
.	TRBJ2-4	TRBV7-9	.	CASSQSPWDHIQYF	TGTGCCAGCAGCCAATCCCCGTGGGATCACATTCAGTACTTC
.	TRBJ2-1	TRBV4-1	TRBD2	CASSQDQSSGGWDNEQFF	TGCGCCAGCAGCCAAGATCAGAGTAGCGGGGGTTGGGACAATGAGCAGTTCTTC
.	TRBJ2-7	TRBV18	.	CASSPTTGPSYEQYF	TGTGCCAGCTCACCAACTACAGGGCCCTCCTACGAGCAGTACTTC
.	TRBJ2-7	TRBV30	TRBD1	CAWSPGQGNEQYF	TGTGCCTGGAGCCCCGGACAGGGCAACGAGCAGTACTTC
.	TRBJ1-1	TRBV30	.	CAWGTGWDTEAFF	TGTGCCTGGGGAACAGGGTGGGATACTGAAGCTTTCTTT
few	TRBJ1-2	TRBV6-5	.	CASSEGSYGYTF	TGTGCCAGCAGTGAGGGGAGCTATGGCTACACCTTC
.	TRBJ2-7	TRBV6-6	TRBD1	CASSKRGGELSEQYF	TGTGCCAGCAGCAAACGAGGGGGCGAGTTATCCGAGCAGTACTTC
.	TRBJ2-7	TRBV4-3	.	CASSQVSGQTYEQYF	TGCGCCAGCAGCCAAGTTAGCGGACAGACCTACGAGCAGTACTTC
.	TRBJ1-6	TRBV5-1	.	CASSLDRTLNSPLHF	TGCGCCAGCAGCTTGGACCGTACCCTAAATTCACCCCTCCACTTT
.	TRBJ1-1	TRBV30	TRBD1	CAWPGQDTEAFF	TGTGCCTGGCCGGGACAGGACACTGAAGCTTTCTTT
.	TRBJ2-4	TRBV7-2	.	CASRERGAAKNIQYF	TGTGCCAGCAGGGAAAGGGGGGCAGCCAAAAACATTCAGTACTTC
.	TRBJ2-1	TRBV15	TRBD1	CAAAAGTGGYEQFF	TGTGCCGCCGCTGCCGGGACAGGGGGCTATGAGCAGTTCTTC
once	TRBJ2-7	TRBV6-5	TRBD1	CASRGTADEQYF	TGTGCCAGCAGAGGGACAGCCGACGAGCAGTACTTC
.	TRBJ2-3	TRBV5-8	.	CASRLFGVDTQYF	TGTGCCAGCAGACTATTTGGGGTAGATACGCAGTATTTT
.	TRBJ2-7	TRBV27	TRBD2	CASSLIAGAFEQYF	TGTGCCAGCAGTCTAATAGCGGGAGCGTTCGAGCAGTACTTC